The following is a T cell receptor beta chain sequence with its context. Produced via immunoSEQ multiplex PCR; TCRdb's table is partial and in-frame only. The data contain 350,000 to 450,000 clones, roughly nine tenths of them singletons. The CDR3 runs 12 residues. Trimming removed 6 bases from V and 6 bases from J; junction bases left unmatched: 4. CDR1 is MDHEN and CDR2 is SYDVKM in the germline V gene. The sample is drawn from a study of blood T cell repertoires in COVID-19. The sequenced sample consisted of PBMCs or T cells enriched from blood (not recorded which). This TCR derives from a woman in her thirties or forties who had been exposed to COVID-19. The gene calls are TRBV28 and TRBJ1-1; TRBD1 aligns across 7 bases. The CDR3 coding sequence is TGTGCCAGCAGAACAGGGGTCCCTGAAGCTTTCTTT. Protein product: CASRTGVPEAFF. The whole variable domain, filled in from reference TRBV28 and TRBJ1-1, reads DVKVTQSSRYLVKRTGEKVFLECVQDMDHENMFWYRQDPGLGLRLIYFSYDVKMKEKGDIPEGYSVSREKKERFSLILESASTNQTSMYLCASRTGVPEAFFGQGTRLTVV.